The 21 T cell receptor beta chains below were found in one sample sequenced in a study of cytomegalovirus exposure and HLA in healthy donors. 60 Vbeta and 13 Jbeta primers were used in PCR. The protocol was immunoSEQ multiplex PCR, while the TCRdb copy is restricted to in-frame clones and leaves out a portion. The sample data list about 46,000 clones. The sample comprised PBMCs. All receptors derive from a woman in her thirties or forties in good health and CMV-seronegative.

The gene calls are TRBV20-1 and TRBJ2-7, with D maybe TRBD1 (6 bases). Trimming took 6 bases from V and 2 from J, leaving 8 bases between them. Germline V lookup: CDR1 DFQATT, CDR2 SNEGSKA (reference sequence). This CDR3 has 11 residues. The CDR3 sequence: CSARQAYEQYF. The CDR3 coding sequence is TGCAGTGCAAGACAGGCCTACGAGCAGTACTTC.

This sequence joins TRBV18 and TRBJ2-7, with TRBD1 identical over 8 bases. The germline V gene has CDR1 KGHSH and CDR2 LQKENI. The CDR3 has 15 residues. The V gene end was trimmed by 3 bases and the J gene end by 1 base; junction bases not matched to a gene: 5. The CDR3 DNA reads as TGTGCCAGCTCACCTCCAGGGGGCCTGTCCTACGAGCAGTACTTC. It translates to CASSPPGGLSYEQYF.

This sequence joins TRBV6-1 and TRBJ2-7; TRBD1 matches 12 bases. V gave up 8 bases and J gave up 4 bases; unmatched junction bases: 3. The CDR3 is 13 residues long. Per the germline V gene, CDR1 is MNHNS and CDR2 is SASEGT. The CDR3 region has the DNA TGTGCCAGCCGGGACAGGGGGCTTTACGAGCAGTACTTC. It encodes CASRDRGLYEQYF.

J is TRBJ2-1 and V is TRBV9; tentatively, D is TRBD2 (6 bases). This CDR3 has 15 amino acids. Germline-derived CDR1 and CDR2 are SGDLS and YYNGEE. V lost 2 bases and J 1 base, leaving 10 bases between the germline ends. Here the CDR3 DNA reads TGTGCCAGCAGCGTTGCGGGGTTATCCTACAATGAGCAGTTCTTC. Its translation: CASSVAGLSYNEQFF.

With regard to this clone: This same CDR3 is encoded by further DNA sequences in the sample. V and J are TRBV5-1 and TRBJ2-2; TRBD2 might be the D (6 bases). The CDR3 extends over 15 amino acids. V was trimmed by 3 bases and J by 0 bases, leaving 9 bases between them. Looked up from germline, CDR1 is SGHRS and CDR2 is YFSETQ. CDR3 sequence reads: CASSSGGSNTGELFF. CDR3 DNA sequence: TGCGCCAGCAGCTCCGGGGGTTCGAACACCGGGGAGCTGTTTTTT.

The chain is built from TRBV5-1 and TRBJ2-7, with 7 positions matching TRBD1. The CDR3 covers 12 residues. Germline V gene lookup returns CDR1 SGHRS and CDR2 YFSETQ. After removal of 0 bases from V and 8 bases from J, the junction contained 2 bases not matched to a gene. The CDR3 reads CASSLETGKQYF. CDR3 DNA: TGCGCCAGCAGCTTGGAGACAGGGAAGCAGTACTTC.

The CDR3 loop reads CAWSSGLADNEQFF. The CDR3 DNA reads as TGTGCCTGGAGTTCGGGACTAGCGGACAATGAGCAGTTCTTC. V is TRBV30 and J is TRBJ2-1; 11 bases are a match to TRBD2. This CDR3 comprises 14 residues. Trimming removed 2 bases from V and 5 bases from J; junction bases left unmatched: 2. Germline V CDR1 and CDR2: GTSNPN, SVGIG (reference sequence).

This rearrangement joins TRBV7-2 to TRBJ2-5, with TRBD2 identical over 8 bases. The CDR3 extends over 14 amino acids. V lost 1 base, J lost 3 bases, and 1 base stayed unmatched. Germline CDR1 SGHTA, CDR2 FQGNSA. The CDR3 loop reads CASSLELAEETQYF. CDR3 coding DNA: TGTGCCAGCAGCTTAGAACTAGCGGAAGAGACCCAGTACTTC.

The chain links TRBV29-1 to TRBJ2-1; TRBD2 is a possible D gene (6 bases). The CDR3 has 16 residues. CDR1 SQVTM and CDR2 ANQGSEA come from the germline V gene. V was trimmed by 7 bases and J by 5 bases, leaving 24 bases between them. CDR3 in DNA: TGCAGCGGGGAGGTCTCGGGGGATCAGTACGACAATGAGCAGTTCTTC. Its translation is CSGEVSGDQYDNEQFF.

The rearrangement uses TRBV25-1 and TRBJ1-2, with D possibly being TRBD1 (6 bases). The CDR3 runs 13 residues. Germline V lookup: CDR1 MGHDK, CDR2 SYGVNS. V shed 10 bases and J shed 7 bases, with 19 bases lying between them. CDR3 residues: CATCGGLVCGYTF. CDR3 sequence (DNA): TGTGCCACCTGCGGGGGGCTAGTTTGTGGCTACACCTTC.

The chain links TRBV6-5 to TRBJ1-1; perhaps TRBD1 as D (5 bases). The CDR3 runs 14 residues. Germline assignment: CDR1 MNHEY and CDR2 SVGAGI. The V and J ends lost 6 bases and 0 bases respectively, with 11 bases between them. The CDR3 DNA follows: TGTGCCAGCAGGACAGATATTATGAACACTGAAGCTTTCTTT. It codes for CASRTDIMNTEAFF.

The chain joins TRBV7-2 to TRBJ2-7, with 10 bases lining up with TRBD2. Germline V CDR1 and CDR2: SGHTA, FQGNSA. V lost 5 bases, J lost 6 bases, and 10 bases stayed unmatched. This CDR3 has 15 residues. The DNA of the CDR3 is TGTGCCAGCAGCATCCTAGCGGGGGAGGGGCTCGAGCAGTACTTC. It yields the protein CASSILAGEGLEQYF.

The chain recombines TRBV6-5 with TRBJ2-6; D might be TRBD2 (5 bases). CDR1 is MNHEY and CDR2 is SVGAGI in the germline V gene. This CDR3 comprises 15 residues. Trimming removed 10 bases at V and 0 bases at J, with 13 bases between. The CDR3 bases are TGTGCCACCGGGCTGGGAGACTCTGGGGCCAACGTCCTGACTTTC. This gives the protein CATGLGDSGANVLTF.

The chain joins TRBV7-2 to TRBJ2-1; D uncertain. The CDR3 length is 12 residues. Germline-derived CDR1 and CDR2 are SGHTA and FQGNSA. Trimming shortened V by 3 bases and J by 10 bases, and 10 bases separated the two germline ends. As DNA, the CDR3 is TGTGCCAGCAGCTTCCAAAGGAGCGAGCAGTTCTTC. Its translation is CASSFQRSEQFF. Full variable domain (missing parts from reference TRBV7-2 and TRBJ2-1): GAGVSQSPSNKVTEKGKDVELRCDPISGHTALYWYRQSLGQGLEFLIYFQGNSAPDKSGLPSDRFSAERTGGSVSTLTIQRTQQEDSAVYLCASSFQRSEQFFGPGTRLTVL.

The chain is built from TRBV28 and TRBJ1-2; a possible D gene is TRBD1 (5 bases). Germline V gene lookup returns CDR1 MDHEN and CDR2 SYDVKM. This CDR3 spans 13 amino acids. The V end was cut by 5 bases, the J end by 4 bases, with 11 bases between. The CDR3 bases are TGTGCCAGCAGTCTGGACGGGGGCTATGGCTACACCTTC. It codes for CASSLDGGYGYTF.

The genes are TRBV7-9 and TRBJ2-7; the match to TRBD1 covers 7 bases. Germline trimming cut 5 bases from V and 0 bases from J; bases unmatched to any gene: 10. This CDR3 has 16 residues. Germline V gene data show CDR1 as SEHNR and CDR2 as FQNEAQ (reference sequence). The CDR3 reads CASSDRDRRISYEQYF. CDR3 sequence (DNA): TGTGCCAGCAGCGACCGGGACAGACGGATCTCCTACGAGCAGTACTTC.

Worth noting for this clone: Other DNA variants within this sample encode the same CDR3. This rearrangement joins TRBV9 to TRBJ1-4; D is ambiguous. CDR3 length: 14 residues. Germline CDR1 reads SGDLS; CDR2 reads YYNGEE. V was shortened by 4 bases and J by 2 bases, with 9 bases between the two germline ends. CDR3 protein: CASSPTGTNEKLFF. For the CDR3, the DNA is TGTGCCAGCAGCCCGACTGGGACTAATGAAAAACTGTTTTTT.

The chain couples TRBV27 to TRBJ1-4; D call uncertain. CDR3 length: 15 residues. The V gene lost 3 bases and the J gene lost 0 bases, with 8 bases spanning the gap. Germline V CDR1 and CDR2: MNHEY, SMNVEV (reference sequence). CDR3 nucleotides: TGTGCCAGCAGTTTTACAGCTGCAACTAATGAAAAACTGTTTTTT. Protein: CASSFTAATNEKLFF. Complete variable domain (other parts from reference TRBV27 and TRBJ1-4): EAQVTQNPRYLITVTGKKLTVTCSQNMNHEYMSWYRQDPGLGLRQIYYSMNVEVTDKGDVPEGYKVSRKEKRNFPLILESPSPNQTSLYFCASSFTAATNEKLFFGSGTQLSVL.

This chain joins TRBV6-5 and TRBJ2-7; TRBD1 matches at 7 bases. Germline loops: CDR1 MNHEY, CDR2 SVGAGI. The CDR3 is 15 amino acids. Trimming took 8 bases from V and 0 from J; bases not matched to a gene: 10. The CDR3 here is CASGATGLGSYEQYF. In nucleotides, the CDR3 is TGTGCCAGCGGAGCGACAGGGCTGGGCTCCTACGAGCAGTACTTC.

The genes are TRBV5-4 and TRBJ2-2; D is ambiguous. The ends were cut back, 0 bases at V and 5 bases at J, with 5 bases in the middle. Germline CDR1 is SGHNT and CDR2 is YYREEE (reference sequence). The CDR3 loop spans 13 amino acids. The CDR3 nucleotides read TGTGCCAGCAGCTTGGACCTAACCGGGGAGCTGTTTTTT. Translation gives CASSLDLTGELFF.

The chain has TRBV6-1 and TRBJ2-1, with 7 bases identical to TRBD2. CDR3 length equals 16 residues. Per germline, CDR1 MNHNS and CDR2 SASEGT. After removal of 3 bases from V and 7 bases from J, the junction contained 12 bases not matched to a gene. As DNA, the CDR3 is TGTGCCAGCAGTGAGCGATGGGGGGGGTTCCCTAATGAGCAGTTCTTC. It codes for CASSERWGGFPNEQFF.